This T cell receptor (beta chain) was sequenced in a study of blood T cell repertoires in COVID-19. Germline lookup yields CDR1 MNHEY and CDR2 SVGAGI. This CDR3 comprises 13 residues. V gave up 5 bases and J gave up 10 bases, with 16 bases separating them. Clones were read by immunoSEQ multiplex PCR, and TCRdb kept only the in-frame ones, dropping some. Of just over 300,000 clones in the sample, over 85% were seen once. The sequence was obtained from a woman aged 30 to 39 with COVID-19, enrolled during active disease. Sequencing was performed on peripheral blood. This rearrangement joins TRBV6-5 to TRBJ2-3; the D gene is possibly TRBD2 (6 bases). The CDR3 DNA follows: TGTGCCAGCAGTAACCCCGGAGGGGTAGCGCAGTATTTT. This translates into CASSNPGGVAQYF.